This T cell receptor beta chain was identified during a study of neurological immune-mediated disorders. Study findings and constraints: The expanded clones of different subjects shared no CDR3 amino acid sequences (suggesting private repertoires in all groups).

At least ten counts were recorded for this clonotype. The antigen is undetermined. The method for making cDNA was 5'RACE, and it used 10-nucleotide random UMIs. TCRdb re-called the 5' RACE reads through MiXCR, storing one row per CDR3 protein. The repertoire holds some 42,000 distinct CDR3 sequences, 11% seen once, with around 4% in the top ten. The material sequenced was CD4+ T cells from blood. This clonotype was obtained from a woman aged 25 to 39 with HTLV-1-associated myelopathy (HAM/TSP).

CDR3 amino acids: CAISGSNNSPLHF. The CDR3 nucleotides read TGTGCCATCAGTGGGTCTAATAATTCACCCCTCCACTTT. The chain couples TRBV10-3 to TRBJ1-6; D is unresolved. CDR1 is ENHRY and CDR2 is SYGVKD in the germline V gene. Trimming shortened V by 4 bases and J by 5 bases, and 6 bases separated the two germline ends. The CDR3 totals 13 residues.